The rows below give T cell receptor beta chains drawn from one sample of a study of blood T cell repertoires in COVID-19. TCRdb keeps only in-frame clones here, not all; method: immunoSEQ multiplex PCR. There are some 100,000 clones in the sample; 80% to 90% occur only once, and about 2.5% lies in the top ten. Sequenced: PBMCs or T cells enriched from blood (not recorded which). These receptors were collected from a woman aged 45 to 65 who had recovered from COVID-19. CDR3s include the opening cysteine and the closing phenylalanine or tryptophan. The D gene is left open where the match is weak. Clone size appears in some rows only: once, few, many, or a class for an expanded clone.

d_gene,j_gene,v_gene,abundance,CDR3aa,CDR3nt
NA,TRBJ1-3,TRBV30,once,CAWSVSVSGNTIYF,TGTGCCTGGAGTGTTTCGGTCTCTGGAAACACCATATATTTT
TRBD2,TRBJ2-1,TRBV23-1,NA,CASSHSRSKRETSYNEQFF,TGCGCCAGCAGTCATTCACGTTCCAAGCGGGAGACCTCCTACAATGAGCAGTTCTTC
TRBD1,TRBJ2-3,TRBV3-1/TRBV3-2,NA,CASSPRGRGTDTQYF,TGTGCCAGCAGCCCCAGGGGGCGGGGCACAGATACGCAGTATTTT
NA,TRBJ1-2,TRBV27,NA,CASSPTEFHNYGYTF,TGTGCCAGCAGTCCGACAGAGTTCCATAACTATGGCTACACCTTC
TRBD2,TRBJ2-7,TRBV19,NA,CASSIGTTNYEQYF,TGTGCCAGTAGTATCGGGACTACCAACTACGAGCAGTACTTC
TRBD2,TRBJ2-5,TRBV4-1,NA,CASSQASGGPAQETQYF,TGCGCCAGCAGCCAAGCTTCGGGAGGGCCGGCCCAAGAGACCCAGTACTTC
NA,TRBJ2-7,TRBV19,NA,CASSTGSYEQYF,TGTGCCAGTAGTACAGGGTCCTACGAGCAGTACTTC
TRBD1,TRBJ2-3,TRBV6-1,NA,CASSESKGAYSTDTQYF,TGTGCCAGCAGTGAAAGTAAGGGGGCCTATAGCACAGATACGCAGTATTTT
NA,TRBJ1-5,TRBV11-2,NA,CASSPRSGQPQHF,TGTGCCAGCAGCCCTCGCTCCGGGCAGCCCCAGCATTTT
TRBD1,TRBJ1-1,TRBV9,NA,CASSETGGTTEAFF,TGTGCCAGCAGCGAGACAGGGGGGACCACTGAAGCTTTCTTT
TRBD2,TRBJ2-3,TRBV9,NA,CASSARLAGDITDTQYF,TGTGCCAGCAGCGCCCGACTAGCGGGGGACATCACAGATACGCAGTATTTT
TRBD2,TRBJ2-1,TRBV9,NA,CASSSMLAGGPGEQFF,TGTGCCAGCAGCTCCATGCTAGCGGGGGGACCTGGTGAGCAGTTCTTC
NA,TRBJ2-5,TRBV6-1,NA,CASSGRHSQGTRETQYF,TGTGCCAGCAGTGGCCGACATAGCCAGGGCACCCGAGAGACCCAGTACTTC
NA,TRBJ2-2,TRBV18,NA,CASPQAGPVTGELFF,TGTGCCAGCCCCCAGGCGGGACCGGTCACCGGGGAGCTGTTTTTT
TRBD2,TRBJ2-1,TRBV9,once,CASSRSLRLAGEDEQFF,TGTGCCAGCAGCCGATCCCTTAGACTAGCGGGGGAGGATGAGCAGTTCTTC
NA,TRBJ1-2,TRBV28,NA,CASSSSGGQYGYTF,TGTGCCAGCAGCTCCTCTGGGGGCCAGTATGGCTACACCTTC
TRBD1,TRBJ1-5,TRBV5-8,NA,CASSRQGNQPQHF,TGTGCCAGCAGCAGACAGGGAAATCAGCCCCAGCATTTT
NA,TRBJ1-2,TRBV29-1,many,CSVEGGGLNYGYTF,TGCAGCGTTGAAGGCGGGGGGCTTAACTATGGCTACACCTTC
NA,TRBJ1-4,TRBV6-6,NA,CASRRGTPNEKLFF,TGTGCCAGCAGGAGGGGGACGCCTAATGAAAAACTGTTTTTT
TRBD1,TRBJ1-5,TRBV28,NA,CASSLSGGGNQPQHF,TGTGCCAGCAGTTTATCAGGGGGCGGCAATCAGCCCCAGCATTTT
TRBD1,TRBJ1-2,TRBV29-1,NA,CSVDQKPGQGDGYTF,TGCAGCGTTGACCAAAAACCGGGACAGGGGGATGGCTACACCTTC
NA,TRBJ1-3,TRBV4-1,NA,CASSSQWSPSGNTIYF,TGCGCCAGCAGCTCCCAGTGGTCCCCCTCTGGAAACACCATATATTTT
TRBD1,TRBJ1-2,TRBV10-3,NA,CAIKGTGGGYTF,TGTGCCATCAAAGGGACAGGGGGCGGCTACACCTTC
TRBD2,TRBJ2-3,TRBV24-1,NA,CATSGGAGGLTDTQYF,TGTGCCACCAGTGGGGGGGCGGGAGGACTCACAGATACGCAGTATTTT
TRBD1,TRBJ1-4,TRBV2,NA,CASQGQGGINEKLFF,TGTGCCAGTCAGGGACAGGGGGGAATTAATGAAAAACTGTTTTTT
TRBD1,TRBJ1-2,TRBV28,NA,CANWDSKNYGYTF,TGTGCCAACTGGGACAGCAAGAACTATGGCTACACCTTC
TRBD1,TRBJ2-1,TRBV2,NA,CASSLDRGRNEQFF,TGTGCCAGCAGTTTGGACAGGGGGAGGAATGAGCAGTTCTTC
NA,TRBJ1-2,TRBV14,few,CASSRQVYGYTF,TGTGCCAGCAGCCGACAGGTCTATGGCTACACCTTC
TRBD2,TRBJ2-1,TRBV25-1,few,CASSQSGGANEQFF,TGTGCCAGCAGTCAAAGCGGGGGGGCCAATGAGCAGTTCTTC
NA,TRBJ1-3,TRBV4-1,NA,CASSQPGLSSGNTIYF,TGCGCCAGCAGCCAACCGGGACTCAGCTCTGGAAACACCATATATTTT
TRBD2,TRBJ2-1,TRBV11-2,NA,CASSPGTSGYNEQFF,TGTGCCAGCAGCCCCGGGACTAGCGGATACAATGAGCAGTTCTTC
TRBD2,TRBJ2-2,TRBV6-5,NA,CASSRGLDITGELFF,TGTGCCAGCAGTCGGGGACTAGATATAACCGGGGAGCTGTTTTTT
NA,TRBJ2-3,TRBV23-1,few,CASSHGRSNTQYF,TGCGCCAGCAGTCATGGGAGGTCAAATACGCAGTATTTT
TRBD2,TRBJ2-1,TRBV14,once,CASSSIAGGNEQFF,TGTGCCAGCAGTTCCATAGCGGGAGGTAATGAGCAGTTCTTC
TRBD2,TRBJ2-7,TRBV4-1,NA,CASSQQTSGSSYEQYF,TGCGCCAGCAGCCAACAAACCAGCGGGAGCTCCTACGAGCAGTACTTC
TRBD1,TRBJ1-5,TRBV5-1,NA,CASSAGQGNQPQHF,TGCGCCAGCAGCGCGGGACAGGGGAATCAGCCCCAGCATTTT
NA,TRBJ2-3,TRBV3-1/TRBV3-2,few,CASSQDTPVPTDTQYF,TGTGCCAGCAGCCAAGATACCCCGGTCCCCACAGATACGCAGTATTTT
NA,TRBJ1-2,TRBV28,NA,CASSSDRQSRNFGYTF,TGTGCCAGCAGCTCTGACAGGCAGAGTCGAAATTTTGGCTACACCTTC
NA,TRBJ2-2,TRBV5-4,NA,CASSLDAGELFF,TGTGCCAGCAGCTTGGATGCGGGGGAGCTGTTTTTT
NA,TRBJ2-2,TRBV5-5,NA,CASSSLGGPFGELFF,TGTGCCAGCAGCTCCCTCGGGGGTCCATTCGGGGAGCTGTTTTTT
NA,TRBJ2-6,TRBV18,NA,CASSPRSSGANVLTF,TGTGCCAGCTCACCGAGGAGCTCTGGGGCCAACGTCCTGACTTTC
NA,TRBJ1-2,TRBV6-5,NA,CASTRTDYGYTF,TGTGCCAGCACCAGGACAGACTATGGCTACACCTTC
NA,TRBJ2-3,TRBV28,once,CASRGRRRGTDTQYF,TGTGCCAGCAGGGGAAGACGGAGGGGCACAGATACGCAGTATTTT
NA,TRBJ2-3,TRBV18,NA,CASSPPGLETVTQYF,TGTGCCAGCTCACCCCCGGGACTCGAAACAGTGACCCAGTATTTT
TRBD1,TRBJ1-1,TRBV5-4,once,CASSFRQGGTEAFF,TGTGCCAGCAGCTTCAGACAGGGGGGCACTGAAGCTTTCTTT
NA,TRBJ1-6,TRBV2,NA,CASSGALNSPLHF,TGTGCCAGCAGTGGAGCTTTAAATTCACCCCTCCACTTT
TRBD1,TRBJ1-6,TRBV28,NA,CASRPGTGVSPLHF,TGTGCCAGCAGACCTGGGACAGGGGTTTCACCCCTCCACTTT
NA,TRBJ1-4,TRBV6-5,NA,CASSATQGIPEKLFF,TGTGCCAGCAGCGCTACACAGGGAATCCCTGAAAAACTGTTTTTT
NA,TRBJ1-3,TRBV5-1,NA,CASSFDGPGAIYF,TGCGCCAGCAGCTTCGACGGTCCCGGGGCCATATATTTT
NA,TRBJ2-2,TRBV18,NA,CASSPDRNTGELFF,TGTGCCAGCTCACCGGACAGGAACACCGGGGAGCTGTTTTTT
NA,TRBJ2-1,TRBV2,NA,CASSEGRAYNEQFF,TGTGCCAGCAGTGAAGGGCGGGCGTACAATGAGCAGTTCTTC
TRBD2,TRBJ2-6,TRBV7-9,NA,CASSPGGATGANVLTF,TGTGCCAGCAGCCCCGGGGGGGCTACGGGGGCCAACGTCCTGACTTTC
TRBD2,TRBJ2-7,TRBV9,NA,CASSALAGSYEQYF,TGTGCCAGCAGCGCACTAGCGGGAAGCTACGAGCAGTACTTC
NA,TRBJ1-2,TRBV28,NA,CASSLSSIYGYTF,TGTGCCAGCAGTTTATCATCTATCTATGGCTACACCTTC
NA,TRBJ2-7,TRBV5-6,NA,CASRRTGGVLREQYF,TGTGCCAGCAGACGAACAGGGGGGGTGTTGAGAGAGCAGTACTTC